This TCR beta chain was found in a study of persistence of HIV-infected CD4 T cells (dated by TCRdb to the early 2020s). Some background on the complete study: The median time participants had been on suppressive ART was under 10 years. The study isolated CMV- and HIV-1 Gag-responding CD4+ T cells from ART-treated individuals to examine antigen-driven clonal expansion of HIV-1-infected cells. Peripheral blood samples of up to about 180 mL were obtained at multiple time points, with the exception of a couple of participants, for whom leukapheresis was performed at a single time point. The clonality of all cells in each sorted population was measured by TCRbeta sequencing, and the clonality of infected cells was measured by proviral sequencing. In the cross-participant TCR cluster analysis, roughly 8 participants were included for CMV and more than five participants were included for Gag. Anti-CD3/anti-CD28 stimulation activated a higher proportion of cells, with a lower memory fraction, than antigen stimulation. What the work shows at the level of the full study, not this receptor alone: Few individuals were included in the study, and only a limited range of antigens was tested. TCRbeta richness in CMV- and Gag-responding cells was significantly lower than in anti-CD3/anti-CD28-responding cells; CMV-responding cells had higher oligoclonality than CD3/CD28-stimulated and Gag-responding cells. A correlation was observed between TCR oligoclonality and proviral oligoclonality within the same sorted populations. Restriction of bulk TCR analyses to the rare CMV-responding cells that actually carried HIV-1 proviruses was not possible. Antigen-responding cells were enriched for expanded CDR3beta sequences that were degenerate, which suggests that CD4+ responses to CMV and Gag underwent convergent selection.

TCRbeta repertoires were sequenced from genomic DNA with the immunoSEQ hsTCRB assay version 4 in survey mode. For TCRbeta sequencing, genomic DNA was diluted to around 9.9 ng/uL, with up to about 1 ug used per sample. In the authors' own workflow: TCRbeta data were analyzed in ImmunoSeq Analyzer 3.0, with diversity computed on productive nucleotide rearrangements. Lower-bound TCR diversity was estimated with the improved Chao index, and clonality with the Gini coefficient using the Immunarch R package. Different nucleotide rearrangements encoding the same CDR3beta amino acid sequence were treated as distinct clonotypes. Differential abundance analysis identified TCRbeta sequences significantly enriched in antigen-responding cells relative to anti-CD3/anti-CD28-activated cells. TCRs were clustered by predicted peptide-MHC specificity with GLIPH2, both within individual participants and across merged participant data sets. Not all clones reach the TCRdb copy of this immuneACCESS table, which keeps in-frame sequences only. Checked studies attribute under half of the gap to unresolved V genes and leave the rest unexplained. V and J calls plus clone size are reproduced from that table; the DNA served to infer D and trimming. For this sample there are 40,000 to 55,000 clones; about 85% appear just once. The ten largest clones add up to 0.47% of the sample.

The germline V gene (reference sequence) supplies CDR1 MNHEY and CDR2 SMNVEV. Clipping removes 6 bases from V and 0 bases from J, with 2 as the unmatched junction base count. Spanning cysteine to phenylalanine, the CDR3 consists of 15 amino acids. The kept DNA is CDR3 alone, 45 bases in frame from the first base. The treatment or condition label, as the study defines it: suppressive antiretroviral therapy. Cells were stimulated with anti-CD3/anti-CD28 magnetic beads as a nonspecific positive control representing the CD4+ T cell repertoire. Responding CD4+ T cells were sorted by upregulation of both CD40 ligand and CD69. Participants were HIV-1-infected adults who started suppressive ART during chronic infection. For at least 4 years, participants had undetectable plasma HIV-1 RNA, below 50 copies/mL. To be included, participants needed a CD4+ T cell count above 400 cells/uL and a positive CMV serology. Before stimulation, PBMCs were isolated using density centrifugation and then depleted of CD8+ T cells. For roughly 19 hours, CD8-depleted PBMCs were stimulated with anti-CD28/CD49d costimulation, a CD40-blocking antibody, and enfuvirtide, which was added to prevent new infections. Cell sorting was performed on a Beckman Coulter MoFlo Legacy or XDP sorter, and dead cells were excluded with propidium iodide. For samples with more than one million cells, genomic DNA was extracted with the QIAamp DNA Mini Kit, and for all other samples the Quick-DNA Microprep Kit was used.

About this clone itself: Its antigen target is currently unknown. Base-call qualities are not available, and no considerably larger clone is one nucleotide away.

The chain uses TRBV27 and TRBJ2-6; 7 bases in between match TRBD1. The sequencing here drew on CD4+ T cells sorted from PBMCs after 18-hour stimulation, taken from a patient who received antiretroviral therapy. This specimen's cell subset or site label, interpreted: CD40L+CD69+ CD4 T cells responding to anti-CD3/anti-CD28 beads, representing the overall repertoire. The TCR sequence derives from an adult woman with HIV who was CMV-seropositive. The CDR3 is CASSRDSSGANVLTF. The base sequence is TGTGCCAGCAGCCGGGACAGCTCTGGGGCCAACGTCCTGACTTTC.